This T cell receptor (beta chain) was sequenced for a study of Graves' ophthalmopathy and Graves' hyperthyroidism. The study amplified TCR beta CDR3 regions using RNA transcripts. RT-PCR was first run with HTBI primers, then multiplex PCR in a second round. TCRdb re-called the multiplex PCR reads with MiXCR, one entry per CDR3 protein. The sample shows around 1,000,000 distinct CDR3 sequences, approximately 35% of them seen only once. The CDR3 length is 13 residues. V shed 4 bases, J shed 6 bases, and the junction held 6 bases outside the gene matches. From germline, CDR1 is WSHSY and CDR2 SAAADI. Sequencing input: peripheral blood or thyroid tissue (not recorded which). The clonotype originates from an adult man with Graves' hyperthyroidism. The V and J genes are TRBV10-2 and TRBJ2-7; 7 bases fit TRBD1. The CDR3 region is CASSAGQASEQYF. The CDR3 DNA is TGCGCCAGCAGTGCCGGACAGGCAAGCGAGCAGTACTTC.